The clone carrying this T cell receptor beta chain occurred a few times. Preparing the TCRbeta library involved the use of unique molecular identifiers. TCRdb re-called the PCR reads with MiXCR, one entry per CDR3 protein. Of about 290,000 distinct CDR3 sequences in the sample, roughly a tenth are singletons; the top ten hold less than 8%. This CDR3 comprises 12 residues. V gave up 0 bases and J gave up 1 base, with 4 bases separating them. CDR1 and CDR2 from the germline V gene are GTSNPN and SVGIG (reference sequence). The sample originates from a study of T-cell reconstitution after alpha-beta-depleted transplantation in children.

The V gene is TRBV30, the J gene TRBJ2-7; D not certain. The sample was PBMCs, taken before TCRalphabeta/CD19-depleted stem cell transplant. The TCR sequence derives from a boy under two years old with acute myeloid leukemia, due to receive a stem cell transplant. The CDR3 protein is CAWSVQSYEQYF. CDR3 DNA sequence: TGTGCCTGGAGTGTACAGTCCTACGAGCAGTACTTC.